The 14 T cell receptor beta chains reported below all come from one sample, sequenced in a study of T-cell memory formation after mild COVID-19. TCRdb used MiXCR to reprocess the 5' RACE reads, holding one entry per CDR3 protein. The sample has around 200,000 distinct CDR3 sequences, approximately 10% seen once. The specimen sequenced was PBMCs or a T cell subset sorted from them (not recorded which). These receptors were taken from a man between 18 and 35 years old who had mild COVID-19 (a few samples of this study predate the infection). Cell type and time point are not known.

This clonotype was observed a handful of times. The J gene is TRBJ1-3, the V gene TRBV20-1; weak D call: TRBD1 (5 bases). CDR1 is DFQATT and CDR2 is SNEGSKA in the germline V gene (reference sequence). Trimming shortened V by 0 bases and J by 4 bases, and 16 bases separated the two germline ends. There are 16 residues in the CDR3. CDR3 loop: CSARDPRKGIGNTIYF. CDR3 sequence (DNA): TGCAGTGCTAGAGACCCCCGGAAGGGGATCGGAAACACCATATATTTT.

The CDR3, as DNA: TGTGCCAGCAGCCCCCTAGCTGTGGACAGGGGAGCAGATACGCAGTATTTT. Residues: CASSPLAVDRGADTQYF. The chain carries TRBV9 and TRBJ2-3; 9 bases match TRBD1. The CDR3 loop spans 17 amino acids. The trim removed 4 bases at V and 4 bases at J, leaving 13 bases unmatched. CDR1 and CDR2 (germline): SGDLS, YYNGEE.

This clonotype came up once. The chain carries TRBV20-1 and TRBJ2-5, with no clear D. V was clipped by 3 bases and J by 1 base, with 15 bases between them. The CDR3 extends over 15 amino acids. CDR1 and CDR2 (germline): DFQATT, SNEGSKA (reference sequence). Here the CDR3 reads CSASLRVPFQETQYF. The CDR3 DNA reads TGCAGTGCTAGCCTCCGGGTCCCGTTCCAAGAGACCCAGTACTTC.

V and J are TRBV20-1 and TRBJ1-6; D uncertain. Germline CDR1 and CDR2: DFQATT and SNEGSKA (reference sequence). CDR3 size: 17 residues. V lost 3 bases and J 0 bases, leaving 15 bases between the germline ends. The CDR3 nucleotides are TGCAGTGCTAGCGGTTCGACGGGGAGCTCCTATAATTCACCCCTCCACTTT. This translates into CSASGSTGSSYNSPLHF.

DNA of the CDR3: TGCAGCGCAACAGCGAACACTGAAGCTTTCTTT. Encoded protein: CSATANTEAFF. J is TRBJ1-1 and V is TRBV29-1; D ambiguous. The CDR3 runs to 11 residues. The ends were cut back, 7 bases at V and 1 base at J, with 7 bases in the middle. Germline CDR1 is SQVTM and CDR2 is ANQGSEA.

The chain carries TRBV7-2 and TRBJ2-5; no reliable D call. With 1 base removed from V and 5 bases from J, the gap between germline ends came to 11 bases. From germline, CDR1 is SGHTA and CDR2 FQGNSA. CDR3 size: 14 residues. CDR3 amino acids: CASSLGATPETQYF. CDR3 bases: TGTGCCAGCAGCTTAGGCGCGACTCCGGAGACCCAGTACTTC.

This clonotype was recorded a few times. The rearrangement joins TRBV29-1 to TRBJ2-1; D call uncertain. The CDR3 is made up of 12 amino acids. Trimming took off 2 bases at V and 4 bases at J, with 6 bases between the two ends. Germline loops: CDR1 SQVTM, CDR2 ANQGSEA. CDR3 protein: CSVETDYNEQFF. Here the CDR3 DNA reads TGCAGCGTTGAAACAGATTACAATGAGCAGTTCTTC.

This clonotype was seen more than once but under ten times. The chain carries TRBV20-1 and TRBJ2-3, with 7 nucleotides matching TRBD2. V was pared by 5 bases and J by 6 bases, with 14 bases of the junction left unmatched. The CDR3 consists of 15 residues. CDR1 and CDR2 (germline): DFQATT, SNEGSKA (reference sequence). CDR3 DNA sequence: TGCAGTGCTGCCCGATGGGGGGGTCATGGGGATACGCAGTATTTT. Residues: CSAARWGGHGDTQYF.

V gene TRBV19 combines with J gene TRBJ1-1; D gene uncertain. There are 14 residues in the CDR3. Germline V gene lookup returns CDR1 LNHDA and CDR2 SQIVND (reference sequence). The ends were cut back, 0 bases at V and 5 bases at J, with 10 bases in the middle. Here the CDR3 reads CASSIDAERTEAFF. The CDR3 DNA follows: TGTGCCAGTAGTATAGACGCTGAACGGACTGAAGCTTTCTTT.

This clonotype was counted a few times. The CDR3 loop reads CSSGGQSTDTQYF. The CDR3 DNA sequence: TGCAGCTCTGGGGGACAGTCAACAGATACGCAGTATTTT. The V gene is TRBV29-1, the J gene TRBJ2-3; 7 nucleotides align to TRBD1. This CDR3 has 13 residues. Germline CDR1 and CDR2: SQVTM and ANQGSEA. Trimming at V came to 8 bases and at J to 3 bases, leaving 8 bases not matched to a gene.

This clonotype has ten or more counts. The chain recombines TRBV7-2 with TRBJ2-3; 12 nucleotides agree with TRBD2. Germline V gene data show CDR1 as SGHTA and CDR2 as FQGNSA. This CDR3 region has 16 residues. J gave up 2 bases and V 5 bases, and 5 bases lay outside the gene matches. CDR3 coding DNA: TGTGCCAGCAGCCAAAGACTAGCGGGGGACACAGATACGCAGTATTTT. Residues: CASSQRLAGDTDTQYF. The whole variable domain, filled in from reference TRBV7-2 and TRBJ2-3, reads GAGVSQSPSNKVTEKGKDVELRCDPISGHTALYWYRQSLGQGLEFLIYFQGNSAPDKSGLPSDRFSAERTGGSVSTLTIQRTQQEDSAVYLCASSQRLAGDTDTQYFGPGTRLTVL.

V usage is TRBV7-9 and J usage is TRBJ1-2; 8 nucleotides match TRBD1. This CDR3 spans 16 amino acids. The ends lost 5 bases at V and 8 bases at J; junction bases unmatched: 16. Germline values: CDR1 SEHNR, CDR2 FQNEAQ (reference sequence). The CDR3 nucleotides are TGTGCCAGCAGCCCAGGGGGACAGGCGGCTAGTAGGGGCTACACCTTC. Translated: CASSPGGQAASRGYTF.

This clonotype was seen a handful of times. The chain carries TRBV7-2 and TRBJ2-5, with 10 bases matching TRBD2. Germline V CDR1 and CDR2: SGHTA, FQGNSA. Unmatched junction bases numbered 2, after V lost 3 bases and J lost 4 bases. This CDR3 region has 14 residues. CDR3 loop: CASSLQRGGETQYF. CDR3 nucleotides: TGTGCCAGCAGCTTGCAGCGGGGGGGAGAGACCCAGTACTTC.

Many counts were recorded for this clonotype. The CDR3 here is CASSPLGVNTEAFF. Written as DNA, the CDR3 is TGTGCCAGCAGCCCCCTCGGGGTGAACACTGAAGCTTTCTTT. The gene calls are TRBV4-2 and TRBJ1-1, with D uncertain. V was clipped by 4 bases and J by 0 bases, with 9 bases between them. Germline assignment: CDR1 LGHNA and CDR2 YNFKEQ. The CDR3 runs 14 residues.